Following are 17 T cell receptor beta chains from one sample sequenced in a study of blood T cell repertoires in COVID-19 (dated by TCRdb to 2020 to 2021). Preparation of the library involved the immunoSEQ multiplex PCR assay. TCRdb re-hosts the immuneACCESS table, in-frame sequences only. Its copies lack some clones; in the studies checked, an unresolved V gene accounts for under half of them, and the cause for the rest is not known. This sample is represented by about 82,000 clones; roughly 78% of them were singletons. Of the sample, roughly a third is held by the ten largest clones. The sample taken for sequencing was peripheral blood. The receptor source for this set is a man in his sixties with COVID-19, enrolled during active disease.

The chain links TRBV7-8 to TRBJ1-3, with 8 bases identical to TRBD1. Germline lookup yields CDR1 SGHVS and CDR2 FQNEAQ. The CDR3 consists of 16 residues. J lost 2 bases, V lost 5 bases, and 8 bases had no gene match. For the CDR3, the DNA is TGTGCCAGCAGCAACCAACAGGGGGTCCCTGGAAACACCATATATTTT. Amino acids: CASSNQQGVPGNTIYF.

The rearrangement joins TRBV12-3 or TRBV12-4 to TRBJ2-5, with D possibly TRBD1 on 6 matching bases. V lost 6 bases, J lost 5 bases, and 10 bases lay in between. The CDR3 has 12 amino acids. CDR3 DNA: TGTGCCAGCAGCACAGGGTCTGAGACCCAGTACTTC. Encoded protein: CASSTGSETQYF.

This clone came up once. The gene calls are TRBV2 and TRBJ2-2; D might be TRBD2 (6 bases). The germline gives CDR1 SNHLY, CDR2 FYNNEI. V lost 7 bases and J 4 bases, leaving 13 bases between the germline ends. CDR3 length: 14 amino acids. CDR3 sequence (DNA): TGTGCCAGCAAGTTCCAGGGAGGCACCGGGGAGCTGTTTTTT. Its translation is CASKFQGGTGELFF.

This chain uses TRBV6-2 or TRBV6-3 with TRBJ2-6; 9 bases align to TRBD1. The CDR3 runs to 18 residues. Per germline, CDR1 MNHEY and CDR2 SVGEGT. V was pared by 3 bases and J by 0 bases, with 6 bases of the junction left unmatched. CDR3 sequence reads: CASSYFGTGSSGANVLTF. CDR3 DNA: TGTGCCAGCAGTTATTTTGGGACAGGGAGCTCTGGGGCCAACGTCCTGACTTTC.

The chain has TRBV5-1 and TRBJ1-5; 9 bases are a match to TRBD1. With V trimmed by 4 bases and J by 7 bases, 6 bases remained unmatched. The CDR3 is made up of 14 amino acids. The V gene's germline CDR1 is SGHRS and CDR2 YFSETQ. This chain's CDR3 is CASSEQGAEQPQHF. As DNA, the CDR3 is TGCGCCAGCAGCGAACAGGGGGCAGAACAGCCCCAGCATTTT. The whole variable domain, filled in from reference TRBV5-1 and TRBJ1-5, reads KAGVTQTPRYLIKTRGQQVTLSCSPISGHRSVSWYQQTPGQGLQFLFEYFSETQRNKGNFPGRFSGRQFSNSRSEMNVSTLELGDSALYLCASSEQGAEQPQHFGDGTRLSIL.

The J gene is TRBJ1-2, the V gene TRBV25-1, with D unclear. This CDR3 is 12 amino acids long. CDR1 and CDR2 (germline): MGHDK, SYGVNS. Trimming shortened V by 7 bases and J by 8 bases, and 14 bases separated the two germline ends. CDR3 in DNA: TGTGCCAGCACCGGGGAAGGAATAGGCTACACCTTC. The encoded protein is CASTGEGIGYTF.

This chain links TRBV12-3 or TRBV12-4 with TRBJ1-6; D is unresolved. The CDR3 is 12 amino acids. The V end was cut by 3 bases, the J end by 6 bases, with 3 bases between. CDR3 nucleotides: TGTGCCAGCAGTTTTCGTAATTCACCCCTCCACTTT. It encodes CASSFRNSPLHF.

This sequence joins TRBV7-2 and TRBJ2-7; D call uncertain. Germline CDR1 reads SGHTA; CDR2 reads FQGNSA. The germline V and J ends were trimmed by 0 bases and 0 bases, with 12 bases remaining between them. The CDR3 length is 16 residues. In DNA, the CDR3 is TGTGCCAGCAGCTTAGCCCCCTTAGTCACCTCCTACGAGCAGTACTTC. Protein sequence: CASSLAPLVTSYEQYF.

The rearrangement joins TRBV2 to TRBJ1-2, with D tentatively TRBD1 (6 bases). V was clipped by 7 bases and J by 2 bases, with 14 bases between them. CDR1 and CDR2 from the germline V gene are SNHLY and FYNNEI. There are 14 residues in the CDR3. The CDR3: CASTRTALNYGYTF. Here the CDR3 DNA reads TGTGCCAGCACCAGGACAGCGTTAAACTATGGCTACACCTTC.

This chain connects TRBV11-2 to TRBJ2-1, with 10 nucleotides matching TRBD1. The CDR3 is 18 amino acids. V trimming: 1 base; J trimming: 4 bases; junction bases outside the gene matches: 10. CDR1 and CDR2 (germline): SGHAT, FQNNGV. The CDR3 DNA is TGTGCCAGCAGCTTAGCCCCTGGGACAGGGGAAAGATACAATGAGCAGTTCTTC. This translates into CASSLAPGTGERYNEQFF.

The CDR3 DNA reads as TGTGCCAGCTCAGCAGGGTTACGGAACACTGAAGCTTTCTTT. It yields the protein CASSAGLRNTEAFF. This chain joins TRBV18 and TRBJ1-1, with D perhaps TRBD1 (5 bases). There are 14 residues in the CDR3. V lost 5 bases and J lost 1, with 11 bases in between. Germline CDR1 KGHSH, CDR2 LQKENI.

The chain carries TRBV7-2 and TRBJ2-6, with 10 bases that match TRBD2. V lost 1 base and J lost 1; bases outside the gene matches: 1. The CDR3 consists of 17 residues. The germline V gene has CDR1 SGHTA and CDR2 FQGNSA. The CDR3 region is CASSLGAGGSGANVLTF. DNA for the CDR3: TGTGCCAGCAGCTTAGGAGCGGGAGGGTCTGGGGCCAACGTCCTGACTTTC.

V is TRBV2 and J is TRBJ2-5; the D gene is possibly TRBD1 (6 bases). CDR1 is SNHLY, CDR2 FYNNEI, per germline. Trimming shortened V by 2 bases and J by 4 bases, and 17 bases separated the two germline ends. The CDR3 sequence is 16 residues long. The chain's CDR3 is CASSERGRGGRETQYF. The CDR3 DNA is TGTGCCAGCAGTGAAAGGGGCAGGGGTGGTAGAGAGACCCAGTACTTC.

This chain joins TRBV7-2 and TRBJ1-6, with 9 nucleotides matching TRBD1. Trimming at V came to 1 base and at J to 18 bases, leaving 4 bases not matched to a gene. Germline V gene lookup returns CDR1 SGHTA and CDR2 FQGNSA. The CDR3 runs 12 residues. DNA of the CDR3: TGTGCCAGCAGCTTAGACAGGGGGCTTTACCACTTT. This gives the protein CASSLDRGLYHF.

This chain connects TRBV5-5 to TRBJ2-7, with TRBD2 identical over 9 bases. The trim removed 0 bases at V and 1 base at J, leaving 8 bases unmatched. The germline CDR1 and CDR2 sequences are SGHKS and YYEKEE (reference sequence). The CDR3 runs 17 residues. CDR3 DNA sequence: TGTGCCAGCAGCTTGGCGGGCGGGGGGGCCAGTTCCTACGAGCAGTACTTC. This encodes CASSLAGGGASSYEQYF.

This sequence joins TRBV9 and TRBJ2-1; 10 bases match TRBD1. CDR1 and CDR2 (germline): SGDLS, YYNGEE. Trimming took 0 bases from V and 9 from J; bases not matched to a gene: 12. CDR3 length: 17 amino acids. The CDR3 bases are TGTGCCAGCAGCGTAGCTTTGTGGGGGACAGGGGAGGGTGAGCAGTTCTTC. Translation: CASSVALWGTGEGEQFF.

The J gene is TRBJ1-4, the V gene TRBV5-1; 10 bases are shared with TRBD1. The CDR3 runs 15 residues. After removal of 3 bases from V and 6 bases from J, the junction contained 5 bases not matched to a gene. The germline gives CDR1 SGHRS, CDR2 YFSETQ. CDR3 bases: TGCGCCAGCAGCTGGACCGGGACAGGGGATGAAAAACTGTTTTTT. It encodes CASSWTGTGDEKLFF.